These T cell receptor beta chains were read from a single sample in a study of metastatic and nonmetastatic thyroid tumors. TCRdb reanalyzed the PCR reads with MiXCR. The sample records tens of thousands of clones, 20% to 25% being singletons. The sample taken for sequencing was blood. These receptors all come from a female donor with papillary thyroid cancer or a benign thyroid nodule (not recorded which). Some clones in this sample may be carry-over from other donors' samples. CDR3s include the opening cysteine and the closing phenylalanine or tryptophan. A D gene is named only where the DNA matches it firmly. Not all rows give a size; the values are once, few, many and, for expanded clones, a class.

TRBJ2-3 | 16 | . | TRBD2 | TRBV9 | CASIVGGGSGSDTQYF | TGTGCCAGCATCGTAGGAGGCGGGAGTGGGTCAGATACCCAGTATTTT
TRBJ2-1 | 18 | . | TRBD2 | TRBV28 | CASSLKLKTSGRDNEQFF | TGTGCCAGCAGTTTAAAACTGAAGACTAGCGGGCGAGACAATGAGCAGTTCTTC
TRBJ1-5 | 15 | many | . | TRBV30 | CAWSEYRQRGQPQHF | TGTGCCTGGAGTGAGTATAGGCAGCGGGGTCAGCCCCAGCATTTT
TRBJ2-2 | 15 | . | TRBD2 | TRBV6-1 | CASRLAGVITWELFF | TGTGCCAGCAGATTAGCGGGAGTGATTACCTGGGAGCTGTTTTTT
TRBJ1-1 | 14 | many | . | TRBV28 | CASSLPGRGTEAFF | TGTGCCAGCAGCCTCCCGGGGCGAGGCACTGAAGCTTTCTTT
TRBJ2-1 | 15 | many | . | TRBV7-9 | CASSLSGVSYNEQFF | TGTGCCAGCAGCTTAAGCGGCGTCTCCTACAATGAGCAGTTCTTC
TRBJ2-7 | 15 | medium-sized | TRBD1 | TRBV6-1 | CASRLPGQGVLEQYF | TGTGCCAGCAGGTTACCGGGACAGGGTGTCCTCGAGCAGTACTTC
TRBJ2-7 | 15 | medium-sized | TRBD2 | TRBV6-2/TRBV6-3 | CASSYAPSGNFEQYF | TGTGCCAGCAGTTACGCGCCTAGCGGGAACTTCGAGCAGTACTTC
TRBJ1-3 | 18 | few | . | TRBV6-9 | CASSYSQGISSSGNTIYF | TGTGCCAGCAGTTATTCCCAGGGTATCTCCAGCTCTGGAAACACCATATATTTT
TRBJ2-7 | 13 | many | TRBD2 | TRBV20-1 | CSAGTSVTYEQYF | TGCAGTGCAGGCACTAGCGTAACCTACGAGCAGTACTTC
TRBJ2-1 | 15 | many | . | TRBV11-2 | CASSLDWRVSNEQFF | TGTGCCAGCAGCTTAGATTGGCGGGTCTCGAATGAGCAGTTCTTC
TRBJ1-4 | 16 | many | TRBD1 | TRBV15 | CATSRDKGAANEKLFF | TGTGCCACCAGCAGAGATAAGGGGGCGGCTAATGAAAAACTGTTTTTT
TRBJ1-2 | 14 | many | . | TRBV7-2 | CASSLQGSNYGYTF | TGTGCCAGCAGCTTACAGGGGTCGAACTATGGCTACACCTTC
TRBJ2-2 | 17 | few | . | TRBV28 | CASGQRWTVVNTGELFF | TGTGCCAGCGGCCAAAGATGGACAGTAGTTAACACCGGGGAGCTGTTTTTT
TRBJ1-1 | 13 | . | . | TRBV4-3 | CASRRAMNNEAFF | TGCGCCAGCAGAAGGGCCATGAACAATGAAGCTTTCTTT
TRBJ1-1 | 15 | many | . | TRBV6-1 | CASSPPDWRNTEAFF | TGTGCCAGCAGTCCGCCGGACTGGAGGAACACTGAAGCTTTCTTT
TRBJ1-2 | 11 | few | . | TRBV20-1 | CSGVGNYGYTF | TGCAGTGGAGTTGGCAACTATGGCTACACCTTC
TRBJ2-1 | 19 | many | TRBD2 | TRBV28 | CASSYLGTGGLAGSSEQFF | TGTGCCAGCAGTTATCTTGGGACAGGGGGACTAGCGGGATCAAGTGAGCAGTTCTTC
TRBJ1-1 | 18 | few | . | TRBV6-6 | CASSYSRWLRVRVTEAFF | TGTGCCAGCAGTTACTCGAGGTGGCTCAGGGTGCGGGTTACTGAAGCTTTCTTT
TRBJ2-3 | 14 | many | . | TRBV5-1 | CASSLAVWGDTQYF | TGCGCCAGCAGCTTGGCGGTCTGGGGGGATACGCAGTATTTT
TRBJ2-3 | 19 | many | TRBD2 | TRBV6-2/TRBV6-3 | CASSYRLVAGYSSTDTQYF | TGTGCCAGCAGTTACCGTTTAGTAGCGGGCTATTCTAGCACAGATACGCAGTATTTT
TRBJ2-7 | 14 | many | . | TRBV5-1 | CASSHRDTSYEQYF | TGCGCCAGCAGCCACCGGGACACCTCCTACGAGCAGTACTTC
TRBJ2-3 | 15 | . | . | TRBV6-4 | CASIQWGHNTDTQYF | TGTGCCAGCATACAATGGGGACATAACACAGATACGCAGTATTTT
TRBJ1-6 | 15 | few | . | TRBV6-2/TRBV6-3 | CASRSDTSDNSPLHF | TGTGCCAGCAGATCGGACACATCCGATAATTCACCCCTCCACTTT
TRBJ1-4 | 19 | . | TRBD1 | TRBV7-8 | CASSLEFRDRMSTNEKLFF | TGTGCCAGCAGCTTGGAATTCCGGGACAGGATGTCAACTAATGAAAAACTGTTTTTT
TRBJ1-1 | 13 | few | TRBD1 | TRBV12-3/TRBV12-4 | CASSVRGYAEAFF | TGTGCCAGCAGCGTCAGGGGGTATGCTGAAGCTTTCTTT
TRBJ2-7 | 15 | many | . | TRBV5-1 | CASSLEGEVIHEQYF | TGCGCCAGCAGCTTGGAGGGGGAGGTCATCCACGAGCAGTACTTC
TRBJ1-2 | 16 | . | . | TRBV11-2 | CASSLDDPWSVPGYTF | TGTGCCAGCAGCTTAGATGATCCGTGGTCCGTTCCTGGCTACACCTTC
TRBJ1-1 | 13 | . | . | TRBV3-1 | CASSQKSNTEAFF | TGTGCCAGCAGCCAAAAATCGAACACTGAAGCTTTCTTT
TRBJ2-7 | 10 | few | . | TRBV28 | CASSYGEQYF | TGTGCCAGCAGTTATGGCGAGCAGTACTTC
TRBJ1-1 | 13 | . | . | TRBV30 | CAWSVFGQGMAFF | TGTGCCTGGAGTGTCTTTGGGCAGGGAATGGCTTTCTTT
TRBJ2-7 | 12 | many | . | TRBV11-3 | CASTGRNYEQYF | TGTGCCAGCACTGGACGCAATTACGAGCAGTACTTC
TRBJ1-1 | 14 | . | . | TRBV5-1 | CASSFQGPKTEAFF | TGTGCCAGCAGCTTCCAGGGCCCGAAAACTGAAGCTTTCTTT
TRBJ2-3 | 15 | many | . | TRBV11-3 | CASSLGGPGTDTQYF | TGTGCCAGCAGCCTAGGCGGGCCGGGTACAGATACGCAGTATTTT
TRBJ2-2 | 18 | few | TRBD2 | TRBV28 | CASSPVTGLAGFTGELFF | TGTGCCAGCAGTCCAGTTACCGGACTAGCGGGATTCACCGGGGAGCTGTTTTTT
TRBJ2-3 | 16 | many | . | TRBV3-1 | CASSQDGRQLTDTQYF | TGTGCCAGCAGCCAAGATGGGCGACAGCTGACAGATACGCAGTATTTT
TRBJ2-3 | 16 | many | TRBD2 | TRBV12-3/TRBV12-4 | CASSLRPAGSTDTQYF | TGTGCCAGCAGTTTACGTCCAGCGGGAAGCACAGATACGCAGTATTTT
TRBJ2-1 | 14 | many | . | TRBV24-1 | CATSDVRSYNEQFF | TGTGCCACCAGTGATGTCCGCTCCTACAATGAGCAGTTCTTC
TRBJ2-1 | 16 | many | TRBD2 | TRBV7-8 | CASSTIAGGRYNEQFF | TGTGCCAGCAGCACGATAGCGGGAGGGCGCTACAATGAGCAGTTCTTC
TRBJ1-1 | 13 | many | TRBD1 | TRBV30 | CAWSRQGNTEAFF | TGTGCCTGGAGTAGACAGGGGAACACTGAAGCTTTCTTT
TRBJ2-7 | 17 | . | . | TRBV18 | CASSPFDGVSSSYEQYF | TGTGCCAGCTCACCATTCGATGGGGTTTCTAGCTCCTACGAGCAGTACTTC
TRBJ2-1 | 19 | . | TRBD2 | TRBV9 | CASSEGLAGGFSSYNEQFF | TGTGCCAGCAGCGAGGGACTAGCGGGGGGTTTTAGCTCCTACAATGAGCAGTTCTTC
TRBJ2-5 | 15 | many | TRBD1 | TRBV4-1 | CASSERDRGQETQYF | TGCGCCAGCAGCGAGCGAGACAGGGGGCAGGAGACCCAGTACTTC
TRBJ2-1 | 17 | few | . | TRBV27 | CASIYVGSASSYNDQFF | TGTGCCAGCATTTATGTCGGGAGCGCCAGCTCCTACAATGATCAGTTCTTC
TRBJ1-2 | 12 | few | . | TRBV6-1 | CASSEVRGWYTF | TGTGCCAGCAGTGAAGTCAGGGGATGGTACACCTTC
TRBJ2-2 | 15 | . | TRBD1 | TRBV7-7 | CASSHGQEWTLELFF | TGTGCTAGCAGCCACGGACAGGAATGGACCTTGGAGCTGTTTTTT
TRBJ2-3 | 15 | . | . | TRBV24-1 | CATCDSGQGTDTQYF | TGTGCCACCTGTGATTCGGGTCAGGGCACAGATACGCAGTATTTT
TRBJ2-7 | 12 | few | . | TRBV7-9 | CASSPLGGVQYF | TGTGCCAGCAGCCCTCTTGGGGGCGTGCAGTACTTC
TRBJ2-5 | 14 | many | TRBD1 | TRBV2 | CASIRDRKGETQYF | TGTGCCAGCATAAGGGACAGGAAGGGAGAGACCCAGTACTTC
TRBJ1-1 | 11 | medium-sized | . | TRBV6-2/TRBV6-3 | CASTKFNRAFF | TGTGCCAGCACCAAATTTAATCGGGCTTTCTTT
TRBJ1-5 | 16 | . | . | TRBV27 | CASSSRSGSNNQPQHF | TGTGCCAGCAGTTCCCGATCAGGGTCGAACAATCAGCCCCAGCATTTT
TRBJ1-2 | 14 | . | . | TRBV12-3/TRBV12-4 | CASSLNIDATRYTF | TGTGCCAGCAGTCTAAATATTGACGCCACCCGCTACACCTTC
TRBJ2-3 | 14 | few | . | TRBV6-4 | CASSAGPGTDTQYF | TGTGCCAGCAGTGCGGGGCCAGGTACAGATACGCAGTATTTT
TRBJ2-7 | 16 | . | TRBD2 | TRBV20-1 | CSARASFKSSGSEQYF | TGCAGTGCTAGAGCCTCTTTTAAGTCTAGCGGGAGCGAGCAGTACTTC
TRBJ2-1 | 16 | many | TRBD2 | TRBV4-2 | CASSQELAGVGDEQFF | TGTGCCAGCAGCCAAGAACTAGCGGGAGTTGGCGATGAGCAGTTCTTC
TRBJ1-5 | 14 | . | . | TRBV27 | CASSSGYSNQPKNF | TGTGCCAGCAGTTCGGGATATAGCAATCAGCCCAAGAATTTT
TRBJ2-7 | 15 | few | TRBD1 | TRBV28 | CASRPRDREFSEQYF | TGTGCCAGCAGACCCCGGGACAGGGAGTTCTCCGAGCAGTACTTC